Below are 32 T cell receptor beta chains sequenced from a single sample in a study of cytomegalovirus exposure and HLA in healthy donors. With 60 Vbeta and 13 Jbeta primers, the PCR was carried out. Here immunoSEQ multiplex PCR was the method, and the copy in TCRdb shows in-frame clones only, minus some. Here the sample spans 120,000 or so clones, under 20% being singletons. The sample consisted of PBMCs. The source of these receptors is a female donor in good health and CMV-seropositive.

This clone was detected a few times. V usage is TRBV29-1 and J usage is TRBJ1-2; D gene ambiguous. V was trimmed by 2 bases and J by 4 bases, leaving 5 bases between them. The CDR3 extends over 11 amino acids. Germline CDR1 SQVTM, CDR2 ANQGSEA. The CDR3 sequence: CSVEFFYGYTF. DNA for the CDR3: TGCAGCGTTGAATTCTTCTATGGCTACACCTTC.

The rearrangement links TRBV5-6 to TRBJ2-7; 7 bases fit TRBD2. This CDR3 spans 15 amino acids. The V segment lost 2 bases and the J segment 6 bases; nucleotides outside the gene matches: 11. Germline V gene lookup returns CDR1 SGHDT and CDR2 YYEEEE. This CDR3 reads CASSFIGLVRSEQYF. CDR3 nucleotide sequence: TGTGCCAGCAGCTTCATAGGACTAGTGCGGTCCGAGCAGTACTTC.

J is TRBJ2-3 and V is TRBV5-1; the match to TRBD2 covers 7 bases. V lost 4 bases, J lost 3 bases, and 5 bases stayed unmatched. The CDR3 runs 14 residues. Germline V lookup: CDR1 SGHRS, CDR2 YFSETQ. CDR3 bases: TGCGCCAGCAGCCCAGGGACTATGACAGATACGCAGTATTTT. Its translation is CASSPGTMTDTQYF.

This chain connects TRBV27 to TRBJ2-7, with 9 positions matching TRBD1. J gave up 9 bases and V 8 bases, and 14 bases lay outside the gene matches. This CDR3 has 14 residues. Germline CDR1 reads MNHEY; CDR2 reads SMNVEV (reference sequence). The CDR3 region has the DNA TGTGCCAGCCGGGGACAGGGCGCCGTGGGGGGGCAGTACTTC. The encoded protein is CASRGQGAVGGQYF.

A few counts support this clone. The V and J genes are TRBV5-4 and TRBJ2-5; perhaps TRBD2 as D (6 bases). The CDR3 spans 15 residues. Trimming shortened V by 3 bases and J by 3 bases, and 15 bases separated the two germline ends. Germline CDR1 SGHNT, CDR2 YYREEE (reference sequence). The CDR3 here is CASSSKLAAKETQYF. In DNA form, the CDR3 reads TGTGCCAGCAGCTCCAAATTAGCGGCAAAAGAGACCCAGTACTTC.

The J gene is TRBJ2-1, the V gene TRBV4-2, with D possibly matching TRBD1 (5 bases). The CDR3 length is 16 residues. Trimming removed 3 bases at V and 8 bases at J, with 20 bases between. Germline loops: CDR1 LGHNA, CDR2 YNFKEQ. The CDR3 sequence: CASSQYGVGAGDEQFF. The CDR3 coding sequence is TGTGCCAGCAGCCAGTATGGCGTAGGGGCCGGAGATGAGCAGTTCTTC.

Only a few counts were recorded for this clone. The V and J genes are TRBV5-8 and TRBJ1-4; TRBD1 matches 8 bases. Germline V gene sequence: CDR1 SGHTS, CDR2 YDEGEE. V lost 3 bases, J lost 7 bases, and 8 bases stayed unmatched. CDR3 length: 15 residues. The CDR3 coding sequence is TGTGCCAGCAGCTCCTCTCAGACAGGGGCTGAAAAACTGTTTTTT. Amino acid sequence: CASSSSQTGAEKLFF.

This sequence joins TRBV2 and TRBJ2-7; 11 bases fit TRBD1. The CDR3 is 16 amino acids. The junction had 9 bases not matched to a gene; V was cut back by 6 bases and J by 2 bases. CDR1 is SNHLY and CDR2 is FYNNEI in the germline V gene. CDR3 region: CASRIKGQGVPYEQYF. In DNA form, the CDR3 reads TGTGCCAGCAGGATTAAGGGACAGGGGGTTCCCTACGAGCAGTACTTC. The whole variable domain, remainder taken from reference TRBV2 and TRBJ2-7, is EPEVTQTPSHQVTQMGQEVILRCVPISNHLYFYWYRQILGQKVEFLVSFYNNEISEKSEIFDDQFSVERPDGSNFTLKIRSTKLEDSAMYFCASRIKGQGVPYEQYFGPGTRLTVT.

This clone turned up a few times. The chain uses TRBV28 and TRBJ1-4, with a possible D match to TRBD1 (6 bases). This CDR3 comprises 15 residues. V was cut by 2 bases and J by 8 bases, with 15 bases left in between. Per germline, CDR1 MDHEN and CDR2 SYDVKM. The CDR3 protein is CASSLGNRAGEKLFF. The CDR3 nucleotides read TGTGCCAGCAGTTTAGGCAACAGGGCCGGAGAAAAACTGTTTTTT.

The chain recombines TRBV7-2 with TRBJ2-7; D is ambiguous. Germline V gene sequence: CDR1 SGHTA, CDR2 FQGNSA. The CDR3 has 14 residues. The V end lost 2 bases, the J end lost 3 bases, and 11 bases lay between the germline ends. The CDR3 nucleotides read TGTGCCAGCAGCTTAACGTCGGGTTACTACGAGCAGTACTTC. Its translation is CASSLTSGYYEQYF.

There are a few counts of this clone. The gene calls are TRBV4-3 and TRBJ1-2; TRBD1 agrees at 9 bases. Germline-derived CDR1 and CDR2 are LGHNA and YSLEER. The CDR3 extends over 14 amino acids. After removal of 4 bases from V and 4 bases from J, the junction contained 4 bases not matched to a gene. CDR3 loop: CASSPGQGSYGYTF. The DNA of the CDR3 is TGCGCCAGCAGCCCCGGACAGGGGTCCTATGGCTACACCTTC.

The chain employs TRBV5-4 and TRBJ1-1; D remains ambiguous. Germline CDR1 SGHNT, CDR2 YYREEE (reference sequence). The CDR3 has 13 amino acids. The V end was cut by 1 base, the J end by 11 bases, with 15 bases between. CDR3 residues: CASSLTTSGYAFF. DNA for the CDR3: TGTGCCAGCAGCTTGACGACATCGGGGTATGCTTTCTTT.

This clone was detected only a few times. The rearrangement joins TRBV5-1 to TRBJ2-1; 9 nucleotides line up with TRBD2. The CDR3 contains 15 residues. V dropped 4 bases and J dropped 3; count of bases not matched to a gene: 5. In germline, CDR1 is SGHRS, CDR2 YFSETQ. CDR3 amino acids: CASSNGLASYNEQFF. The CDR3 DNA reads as TGCGCCAGCAGCAACGGACTAGCGAGCTACAATGAGCAGTTCTTC.

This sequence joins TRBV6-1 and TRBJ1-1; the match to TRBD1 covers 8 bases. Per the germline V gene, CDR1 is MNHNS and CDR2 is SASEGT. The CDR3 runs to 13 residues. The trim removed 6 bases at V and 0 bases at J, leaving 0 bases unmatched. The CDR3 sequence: CASRTGVNTEAFF. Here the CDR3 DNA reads TGTGCCAGCAGGACAGGGGTGAACACTGAAGCTTTCTTT.

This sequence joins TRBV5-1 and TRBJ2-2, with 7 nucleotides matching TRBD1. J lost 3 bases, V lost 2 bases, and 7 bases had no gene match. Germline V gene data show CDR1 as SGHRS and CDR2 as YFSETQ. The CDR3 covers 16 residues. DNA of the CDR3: TGCGCCAGCAGCTTACCTGCAGGGGGTGACACCGGGGAGCTGTTTTTT. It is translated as CASSLPAGGDTGELFF.

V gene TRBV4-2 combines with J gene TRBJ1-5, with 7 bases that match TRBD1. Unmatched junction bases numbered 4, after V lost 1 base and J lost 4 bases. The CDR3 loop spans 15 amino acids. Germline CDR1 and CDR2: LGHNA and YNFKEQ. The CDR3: CASSQGDSANQPQHF. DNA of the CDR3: TGTGCCAGCAGCCAAGGGGACAGTGCAAATCAGCCCCAGCATTTT.

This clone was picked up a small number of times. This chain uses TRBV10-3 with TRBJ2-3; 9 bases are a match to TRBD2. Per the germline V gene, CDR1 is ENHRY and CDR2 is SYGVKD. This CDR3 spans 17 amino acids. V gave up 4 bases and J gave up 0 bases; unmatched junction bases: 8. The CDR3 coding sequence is TGTGCCATCAGTGGTTTAGGCGGGGGGGCAAGCACAGATACGCAGTATTTT. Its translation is CAISGLGGGASTDTQYF.

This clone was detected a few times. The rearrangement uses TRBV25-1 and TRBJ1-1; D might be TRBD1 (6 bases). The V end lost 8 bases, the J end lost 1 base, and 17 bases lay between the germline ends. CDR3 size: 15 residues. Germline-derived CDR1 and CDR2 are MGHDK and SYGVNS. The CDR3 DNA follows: TGTGCCAGCCGCGCCCTACAGGGCTGGAACACTGAAGCTTTCTTT. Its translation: CASRALQGWNTEAFF.

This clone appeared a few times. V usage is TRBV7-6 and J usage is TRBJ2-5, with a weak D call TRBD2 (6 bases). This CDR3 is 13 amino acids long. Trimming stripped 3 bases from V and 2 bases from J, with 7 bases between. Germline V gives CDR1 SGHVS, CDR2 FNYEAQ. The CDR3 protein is CASSLGLQETQYF. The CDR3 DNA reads TGTGCCAGCAGCTTGGGACTGCAAGAGACCCAGTACTTC.

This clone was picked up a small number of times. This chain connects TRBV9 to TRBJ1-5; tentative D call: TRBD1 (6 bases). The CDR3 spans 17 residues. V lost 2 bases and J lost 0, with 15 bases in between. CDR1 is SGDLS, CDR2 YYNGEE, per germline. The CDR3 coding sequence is TGTGCCAGCAGCGTGGGAGGGGTGGACAGTAGCAATCAGCCCCAGCATTTT. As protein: CASSVGGVDSSNQPQHF.

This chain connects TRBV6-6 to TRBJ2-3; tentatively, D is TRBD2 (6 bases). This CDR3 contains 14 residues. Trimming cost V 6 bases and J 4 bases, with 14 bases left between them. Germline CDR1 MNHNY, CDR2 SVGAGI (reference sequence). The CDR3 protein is CASRPREQADTQYF. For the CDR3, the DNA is TGTGCCAGCAGACCGCGGGAACAGGCAGATACGCAGTATTTT.

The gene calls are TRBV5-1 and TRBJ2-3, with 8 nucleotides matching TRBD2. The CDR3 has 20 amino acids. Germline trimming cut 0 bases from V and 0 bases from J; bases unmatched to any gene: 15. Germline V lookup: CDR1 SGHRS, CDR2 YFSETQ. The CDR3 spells CASSLGAFSGGTLSTDTQYF. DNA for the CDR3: TGCGCCAGCAGCTTGGGAGCGTTCAGCGGGGGAACCCTAAGCACAGATACGCAGTATTTT.

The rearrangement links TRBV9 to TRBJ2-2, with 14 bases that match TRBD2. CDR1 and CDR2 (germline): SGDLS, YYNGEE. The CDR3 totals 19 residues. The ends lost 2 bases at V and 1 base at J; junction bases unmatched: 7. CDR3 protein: CASSVPRLAGGRNTGELFF. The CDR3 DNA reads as TGTGCCAGCAGCGTCCCTAGACTAGCGGGGGGGAGGAACACCGGGGAGCTGTTTTTT.

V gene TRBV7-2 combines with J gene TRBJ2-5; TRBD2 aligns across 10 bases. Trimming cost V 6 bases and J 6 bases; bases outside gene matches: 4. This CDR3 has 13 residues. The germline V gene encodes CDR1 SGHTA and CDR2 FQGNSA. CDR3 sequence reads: CASRPGLAQTQYF. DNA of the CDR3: TGTGCCAGCAGGCCGGGACTAGCGCAGACCCAGTACTTC.

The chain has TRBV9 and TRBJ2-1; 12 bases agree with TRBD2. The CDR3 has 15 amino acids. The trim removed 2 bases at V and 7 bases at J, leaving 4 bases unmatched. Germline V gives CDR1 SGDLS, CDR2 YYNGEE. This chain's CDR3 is CASSVAGLAGNEQFF. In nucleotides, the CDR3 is TGTGCCAGCAGCGTTGCTGGACTAGCGGGAAATGAGCAGTTCTTC. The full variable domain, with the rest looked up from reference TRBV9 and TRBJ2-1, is DSGVTQTPKHLITATGQRVTLRCSPRSGDLSVYWYQQSLDQGLQFLIQYYNGEERAKGNILERFSAQQFPDLHSELNLSSLELGDSALYFCASSVAGLAGNEQFFGPGTRLTVL.

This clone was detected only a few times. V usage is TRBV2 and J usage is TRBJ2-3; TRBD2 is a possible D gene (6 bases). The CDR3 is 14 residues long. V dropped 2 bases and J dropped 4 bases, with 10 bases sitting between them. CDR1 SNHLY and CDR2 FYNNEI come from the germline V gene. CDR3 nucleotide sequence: TGTGCCAGCAGTGAATGGTCTAGCGCAGATACGCAGTATTTT. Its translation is CASSEWSSADTQYF.

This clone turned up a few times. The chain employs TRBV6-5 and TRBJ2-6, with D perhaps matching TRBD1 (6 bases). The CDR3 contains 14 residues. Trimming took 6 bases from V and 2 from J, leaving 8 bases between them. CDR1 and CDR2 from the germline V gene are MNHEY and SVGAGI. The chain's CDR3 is CASRRDTGANVLTF. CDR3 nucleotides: TGTGCCAGCAGACGGGACACTGGGGCCAACGTCCTGACTTTC.

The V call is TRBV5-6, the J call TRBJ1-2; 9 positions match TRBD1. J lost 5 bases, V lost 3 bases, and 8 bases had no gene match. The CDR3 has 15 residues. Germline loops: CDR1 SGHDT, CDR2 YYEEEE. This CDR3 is CASSSPGQGIYGYTF. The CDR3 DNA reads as TGTGCCAGCAGCTCACCGGGACAGGGTATTTATGGCTACACCTTC.

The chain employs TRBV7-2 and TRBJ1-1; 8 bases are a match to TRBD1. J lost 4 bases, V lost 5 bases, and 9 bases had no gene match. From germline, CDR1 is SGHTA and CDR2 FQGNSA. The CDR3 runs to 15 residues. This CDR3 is CASSPQGQASTEAFF. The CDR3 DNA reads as TGTGCCAGCAGCCCTCAGGGACAGGCGAGCACTGAAGCTTTCTTT.

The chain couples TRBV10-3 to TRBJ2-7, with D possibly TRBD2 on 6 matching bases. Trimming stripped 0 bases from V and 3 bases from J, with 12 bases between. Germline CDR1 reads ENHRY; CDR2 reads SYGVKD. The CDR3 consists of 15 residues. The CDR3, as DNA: TGTGCCATCAGTGAGTCGAATCAGGGAGGCTACGAGCAGTACTTC. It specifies CAISESNQGGYEQYF.

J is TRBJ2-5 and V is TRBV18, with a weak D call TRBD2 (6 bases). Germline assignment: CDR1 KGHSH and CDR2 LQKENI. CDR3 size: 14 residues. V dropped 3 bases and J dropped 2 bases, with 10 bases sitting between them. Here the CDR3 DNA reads TGTGCCAGCTCACCGGGGGGTGCTCAAGAGACCCAGTACTTC. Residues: CASSPGGAQETQYF.

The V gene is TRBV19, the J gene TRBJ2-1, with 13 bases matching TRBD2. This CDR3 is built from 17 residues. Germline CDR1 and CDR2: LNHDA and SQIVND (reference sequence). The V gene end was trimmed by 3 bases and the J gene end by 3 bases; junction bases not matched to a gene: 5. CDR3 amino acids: CASSMGTSGTRYNEQFF. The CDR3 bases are TGTGCCAGTAGTATGGGGACTAGCGGGACGCGCTACAATGAGCAGTTCTTC.